This T cell receptor (beta chain) was profiled in a study of blood T cell repertoires in COVID-19. In its sample, this clone was seen once. Germline and junction disagree at one end, which may indicate a read error. This CDR3 has 15 amino acids. Per germline, CDR1 SSHAT and CDR2 FNYEAQ (reference sequence). Using immunoSEQ multiplex PCR, the repertoire was profiled, and TCRdb retains in-frame clones only, with some absent. The data contain 130,000 to 150,000 clones, over 70% of them seen just once; the ten biggest clones take up around 40%. The specimen was peripheral blood. The TCR originated in a man in his forties or fifties who had recovered from COVID-19. This chain uses TRBV7-7 with TRBJ2-3, with 10 bases matching TRBD1. CDR3 loop: CASSSGQGVSDTQYF. The CDR3 nucleotides are TGTGCTAGCAGCTCCGGACAGGGGGTCTCAGATACGCAGTATTTT.